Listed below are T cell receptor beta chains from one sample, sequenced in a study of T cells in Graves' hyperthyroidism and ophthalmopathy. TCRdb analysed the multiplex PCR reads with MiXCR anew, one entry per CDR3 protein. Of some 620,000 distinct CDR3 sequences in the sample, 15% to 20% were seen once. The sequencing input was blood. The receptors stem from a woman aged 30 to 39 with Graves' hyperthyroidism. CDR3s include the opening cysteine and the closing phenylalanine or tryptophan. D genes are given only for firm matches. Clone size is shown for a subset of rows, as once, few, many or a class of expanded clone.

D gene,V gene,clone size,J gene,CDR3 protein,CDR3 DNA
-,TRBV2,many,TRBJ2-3,CASSDRTSTDTQYF,TGTGCCAGCTCAGACCGCACTAGCACAGATACGCAGTATTTT
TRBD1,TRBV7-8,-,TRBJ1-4,CASGLRTGGPNEKLFF,TGTGCCAGCGGCTTGCGGACAGGGGGACCTAATGAAAAACTGTTTTTT
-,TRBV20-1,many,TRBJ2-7,CSARAPTMDKQYF,TGCAGTGCTAGGGCCCCTACGATGGATAAGCAGTACTTC
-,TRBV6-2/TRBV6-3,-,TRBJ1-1,CAIQVEEGTFF,TGTGCCATACAGGTTGAGGAGGGAACTTTCTTT
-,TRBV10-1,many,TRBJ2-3,CASSVSIGVTDTQYF,TGCGCCAGCAGTGTGTCTATTGGAGTTACAGATACGCAGTATTTT
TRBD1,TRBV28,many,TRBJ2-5,CASSQPGTASQETQYF,TGTGCCAGCAGTCAACCCGGGACAGCATCTCAAGAGACCCAGTACTTC
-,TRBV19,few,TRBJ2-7,CASSSNLGQLYEQYF,TGTGCCAGTAGTTCAAACCTCGGACAGCTCTACGAGCAGTACTTC
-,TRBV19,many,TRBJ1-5,CASSIGDRQPQHF,TGTGCCAGTAGTATTGGGGATCGGCAGCCCCAGCATTTT
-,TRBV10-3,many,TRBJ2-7,CAISEGDPQLSEQYF,TGTGCCATCAGTGAGGGTGATCCTCAGTTGAGCGAGCAGTACTTC
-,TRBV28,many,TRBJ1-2,CASSSGTALGYTF,TGTGCCAGCAGTTCGGGGACTGCCTTAGGCTACACCTTC
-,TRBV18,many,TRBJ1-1,CASSPSSEQIEAFF,TGTGCCAGCTCACCCTCTTCGGAACAAATTGAAGCTTTCTTT
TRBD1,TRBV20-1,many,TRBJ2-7,CSAGPLGQGSYEQYF,TGCAGTGCTGGCCCATTGGGACAGGGGAGCTACGAGCAGTACTTC
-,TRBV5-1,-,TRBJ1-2,CASRQDTNYGYTF,TGCGCCAGCAGACAGGACACTAACTATGGCTACACCTTC
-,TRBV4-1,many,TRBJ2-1,CASSQVTGSYEQFF,TGCGCCAGCAGCCAAGTTACGGGGTCTTATGAGCAGTTCTTC
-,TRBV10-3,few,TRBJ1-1,CAIKEGGQLNTEAFF,TGTGCCATCAAGGAAGGAGGACAGTTAAACACTGAAGCTTTCTTT
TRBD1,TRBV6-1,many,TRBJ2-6,CASSRGTGANVLTF,TGTGCCAGCAGTCGAGGGACAGGGGCTAACGTCCTGACTTTC
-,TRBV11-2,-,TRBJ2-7,CASSFVSPTLARLYEQYF,TGTGCCAGCAGCTTTGTGTCCCCGACGCTAGCTAGGCTTTACGAGCAGTACTTC
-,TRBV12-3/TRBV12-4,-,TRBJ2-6,CASRLEDSGANVLTF,TGTGCCAGCAGACTAGAAGACTCTGGGGCCAACGTCCTGACTTTC
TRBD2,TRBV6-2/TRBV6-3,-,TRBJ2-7,CASSQLADYYEQYF,TGTGCCAGCAGTCAACTAGCGGACTACTACGAGCAGTACTTC
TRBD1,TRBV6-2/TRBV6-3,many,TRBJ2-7,CASKGTGTYEQYF,TGTGCCAGCAAAGGGACAGGGACCTACGAGCAGTACTTC
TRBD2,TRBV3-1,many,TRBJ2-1,CASSQWTSERDEQFF,TGTGCCAGCAGCCAATGGACTAGCGAGCGCGATGAGCAGTTCTTC
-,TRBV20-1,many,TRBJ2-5,CSASISWGPQETQYF,TGCAGTGCTAGTATTAGCTGGGGCCCCCAAGAGACCCAGTACTTC
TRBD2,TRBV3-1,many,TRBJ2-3,CASSRGSSGMSTDTQYF,TGTGCCAGCAGCCGCGGGAGTAGCGGGATGAGCACAGATACGCAGTATTTT
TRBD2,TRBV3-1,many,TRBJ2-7,CASSQALAGVYEQYF,TGTGCCAGCAGCCAAGCCCTAGCGGGAGTGTACGAGCAGTACTTC
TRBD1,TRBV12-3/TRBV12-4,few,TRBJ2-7,CASTRRTGGHEQYF,TGTGCCAGCACCCGTAGGACAGGGGGCCACGAGCAGTACTTC
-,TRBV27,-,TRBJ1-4,CASSLWGVTKNEKLFF,TGTGCCAGCAGTTTATGGGGGGTAACAAAGAATGAAAAACTGTTTTTT